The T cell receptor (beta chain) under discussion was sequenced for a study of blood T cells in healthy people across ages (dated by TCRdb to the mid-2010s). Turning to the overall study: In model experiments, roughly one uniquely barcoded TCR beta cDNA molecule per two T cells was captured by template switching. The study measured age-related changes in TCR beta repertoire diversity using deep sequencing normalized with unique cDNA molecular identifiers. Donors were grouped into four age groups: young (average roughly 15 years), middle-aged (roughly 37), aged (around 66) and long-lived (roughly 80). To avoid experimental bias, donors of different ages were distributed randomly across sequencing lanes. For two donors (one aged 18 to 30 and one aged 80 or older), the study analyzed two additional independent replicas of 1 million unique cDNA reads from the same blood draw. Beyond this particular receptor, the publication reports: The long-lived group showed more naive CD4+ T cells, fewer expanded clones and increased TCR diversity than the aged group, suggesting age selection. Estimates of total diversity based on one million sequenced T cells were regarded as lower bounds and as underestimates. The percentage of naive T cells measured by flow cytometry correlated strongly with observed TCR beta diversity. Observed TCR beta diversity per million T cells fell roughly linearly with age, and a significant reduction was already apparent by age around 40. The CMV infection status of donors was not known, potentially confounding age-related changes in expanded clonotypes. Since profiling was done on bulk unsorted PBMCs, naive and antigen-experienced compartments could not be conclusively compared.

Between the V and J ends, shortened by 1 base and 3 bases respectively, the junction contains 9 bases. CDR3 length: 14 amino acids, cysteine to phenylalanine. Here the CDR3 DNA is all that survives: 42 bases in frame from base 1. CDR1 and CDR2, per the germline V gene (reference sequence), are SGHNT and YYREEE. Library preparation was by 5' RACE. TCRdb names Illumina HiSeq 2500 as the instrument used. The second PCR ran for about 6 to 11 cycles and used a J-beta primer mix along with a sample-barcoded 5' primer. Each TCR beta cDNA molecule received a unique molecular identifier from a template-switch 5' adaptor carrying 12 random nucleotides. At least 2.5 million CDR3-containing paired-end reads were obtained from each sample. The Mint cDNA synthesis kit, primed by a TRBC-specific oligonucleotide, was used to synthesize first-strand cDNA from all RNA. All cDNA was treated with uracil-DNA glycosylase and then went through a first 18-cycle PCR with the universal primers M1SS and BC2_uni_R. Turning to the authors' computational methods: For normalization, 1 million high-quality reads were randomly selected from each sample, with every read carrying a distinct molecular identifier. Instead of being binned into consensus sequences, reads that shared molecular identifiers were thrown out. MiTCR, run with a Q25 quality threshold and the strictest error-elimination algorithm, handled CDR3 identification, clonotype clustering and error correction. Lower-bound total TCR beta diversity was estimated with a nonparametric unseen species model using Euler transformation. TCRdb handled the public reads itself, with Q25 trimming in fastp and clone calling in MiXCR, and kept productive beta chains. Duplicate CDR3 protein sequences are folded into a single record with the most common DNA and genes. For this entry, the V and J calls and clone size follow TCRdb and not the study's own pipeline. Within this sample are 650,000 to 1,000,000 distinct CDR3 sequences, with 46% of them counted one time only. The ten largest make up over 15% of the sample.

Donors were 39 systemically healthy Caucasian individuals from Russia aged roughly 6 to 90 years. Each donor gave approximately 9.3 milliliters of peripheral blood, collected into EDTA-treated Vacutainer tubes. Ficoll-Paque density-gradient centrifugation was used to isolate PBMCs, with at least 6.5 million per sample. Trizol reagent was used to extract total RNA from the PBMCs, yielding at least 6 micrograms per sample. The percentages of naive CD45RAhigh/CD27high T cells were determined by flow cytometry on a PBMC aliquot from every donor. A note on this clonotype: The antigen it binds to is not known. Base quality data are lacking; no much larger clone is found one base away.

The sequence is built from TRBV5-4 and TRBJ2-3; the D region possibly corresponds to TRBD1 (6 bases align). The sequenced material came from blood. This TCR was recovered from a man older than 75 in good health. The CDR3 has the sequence CASSLMGATDTQYF. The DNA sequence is TGTGCCAGCAGCTTGATGGGGGCGACAGATACGCAGTATTTT.